Sequencing of this T cell receptor (beta chain) was carried out in a study of CD8 T cell repertoires and HIV-1 epitope variants. This CDR3 is 14 amino acids long. V was cut by 5 bases and J by 0 bases, with 9 bases left in between. Germline CDR1 is MDHEN and CDR2 is SYDVKM. As concerns this clone: Antigen: not known.

TCRdb's copy holds only in-frame clones and misses some; the assay was immunoSEQ multiplex PCR. Of 1,500 to 2,000 clones listed, 70% to 85% are singletons. The rearrangement uses TRBV28 and TRBJ2-3; D is ambiguous. The sequencing sample was made of cultured CD8+ T cells derived from PBMCs. The source is a male donor with HIV. The DNA of the CDR3 is TGTGCCAGCAGTCCGGTAGTAAGCACAGATACGCAGTATTTT. Amino acid sequence: CASSPVVSTDTQYF.